A selection of T cell receptor beta chains follows, all from one sample in a study of CD8+CD57+ T cells in acquired aplastic anemia. From the reads, TCRdb called clonotypes with MiXCR, one entry per CDR3 protein. Of 130,000 or so distinct CDR3 sequences in the sample, over 55% were seen once. The source material was sorted CD4+, CD8+, or CD8+CD57+ T cells (not recorded which) from PBMCs. The receptor source for this set is a human donor with aplastic anemia. CDR3s include the opening cysteine and the closing phenylalanine or tryptophan. Fields, in order: clone size, V gene, D gene, J gene, CDR3 length, CDR3 DNA, CDR3 protein. The D gene is left open where the match is weak. For some rows the clone size is stated as once, few or many, or as a class when expanded; others skip it.

abundance: many; v_gene: TRBV29-1; d_gene: TRBD1; j_gene: TRBJ1-1; len: 15; CDR3nt: TGCAGCGTTGTACCCCGGACAGGGGCGAACACTGAAGCTTTCTTT; CDR3aa: CSVVPRTGANTEAFF
abundance: NA; v_gene: TRBV20-1; d_gene: NA; j_gene: TRBJ2-7; len: 13; CDR3nt: TGCAGTGCTACCGTGGACAGCTCCTACGAGCAGTACTTC; CDR3aa: CSATVDSSYEQYF
abundance: NA; v_gene: TRBV7-6; d_gene: TRBD2; j_gene: TRBJ2-2; len: 15; CDR3nt: TGTGCCAGCAGCATAGCGGGTACGAACGCCGGGGAGCTGTTTTTT; CDR3aa: CASSIAGTNAGELFF
abundance: few; v_gene: TRBV11-2; d_gene: NA; j_gene: TRBJ2-1; len: 15; CDR3nt: TGTGCCAGCAGCGGACGGGGGACCTCCTACAATGAGCAGTTCTTC; CDR3aa: CASSGRGTSYNEQFF
abundance: many; v_gene: TRBV7-9; d_gene: NA; j_gene: TRBJ2-1; len: 14; CDR3nt: TGTGCCAGCGGCGTCCTCCCCTCCTACAATGAGCAGTTCTTC; CDR3aa: CASGVLPSYNEQFF
abundance: many; v_gene: TRBV7-8; d_gene: NA; j_gene: TRBJ2-2; len: 16; CDR3nt: TGTGCCAGCAGCTTAGCGCCAGGGGTAAACACCGGGGAGCTGTTTTTT; CDR3aa: CASSLAPGVNTGELFF
abundance: NA; v_gene: TRBV4-3; d_gene: TRBD2; j_gene: TRBJ2-1; len: 16; CDR3nt: TGCGCCAGCAGCCATGGGGCACAGCGGGAATACAATGAGCAGTTCTTC; CDR3aa: CASSHGAQREYNEQFF
abundance: many; v_gene: TRBV15; d_gene: TRBD1; j_gene: TRBJ1-3; len: 17; CDR3nt: TGTGCCACCAGCAGAGATTCGGTGGACAGGGTTGGAAACACCATATATTTT; CDR3aa: CATSRDSVDRVGNTIYF
abundance: NA; v_gene: TRBV29-1; d_gene: TRBD1; j_gene: TRBJ2-7; len: 12; CDR3nt: TGCAGCGTTCCGGGACAGGGTGACGAGCAGTACTTC; CDR3aa: CSVPGQGDEQYF
abundance: few; v_gene: TRBV20-1; d_gene: TRBD1; j_gene: TRBJ2-7; len: 13; CDR3nt: TGCAGTGCTAGTGGGGACAGGGGGCTTGAGCAGTACTTC; CDR3aa: CSASGDRGLEQYF
abundance: many; v_gene: TRBV7-9; d_gene: NA; j_gene: TRBJ1-1; len: 14; CDR3nt: TGTGCCAGCAGCTCCGGCGACAGGCGGACTGAAGCTTTCTTT; CDR3aa: CASSSGDRRTEAFF
abundance: NA; v_gene: TRBV2; d_gene: NA; j_gene: TRBJ2-3; len: 13; CDR3nt: TGTGCCAGCAGTGAAAGTCGGTCTGATACGCAGTATTTT; CDR3aa: CASSESRSDTQYF
abundance: NA; v_gene: TRBV2; d_gene: NA; j_gene: TRBJ2-5; len: 15; CDR3nt: TGTGCCAGCAGTGAAGTCCAGGCAGGGTGGGAGACCCAGTACTTC; CDR3aa: CASSEVQAGWETQYF
abundance: once; v_gene: TRBV20-1; d_gene: NA; j_gene: TRBJ1-5; len: 16; CDR3nt: TGCAGTGCTAGATCCGCAATCAGGGGTGACGGTCAGCCCCAGCATTTT; CDR3aa: CSARSAIRGDGQPQHF
abundance: NA; v_gene: TRBV10-3; d_gene: TRBD1; j_gene: TRBJ1-2; len: 16; CDR3nt: TGTGCCATCAGTGAAACCAGCCAACAGGGGTACTATGGCTACACCTTC; CDR3aa: CAISETSQQGYYGYTF
abundance: NA; v_gene: TRBV6-1; d_gene: NA; j_gene: TRBJ1-2; len: 13; CDR3nt: TGTGCCAGCAGTGAAGTGAGGGAACGAGGCTACACCTTC; CDR3aa: CASSEVRERGYTF
abundance: NA; v_gene: TRBV7-8; d_gene: NA; j_gene: TRBJ2-3; len: 11; CDR3nt: TGTGCCGGCCACCGGTTGGGTACGCAGTATTTT; CDR3aa: CAGHRLGTQYF
abundance: NA; v_gene: TRBV7-2; d_gene: NA; j_gene: TRBJ1-2; len: 14; CDR3nt: TGTGCCAGCAGCTTAGGGACAGTCCGCTATGGCTACACCTTC; CDR3aa: CASSLGTVRYGYTF
abundance: few; v_gene: TRBV19; d_gene: NA; j_gene: TRBJ2-5; len: 15; CDR3nt: TGTGCCAGTAGTATAGTGCACCCCTTCCAAGAGACCCAGTACTTC; CDR3aa: CASSIVHPFQETQYF
abundance: many; v_gene: TRBV10-3; d_gene: NA; j_gene: TRBJ2-2; len: 16; CDR3nt: TGTGCCATCACCCCCGGGGAGAGCTGGAACACCGGGGAGCTGTTTTTT; CDR3aa: CAITPGESWNTGELFF
abundance: NA; v_gene: TRBV10-3; d_gene: NA; j_gene: TRBJ1-2; len: 13; CDR3nt: TGTGCCATCAGTGAGTCGATGCAGTATGGCTACACCTTC; CDR3aa: CAISESMQYGYTF
abundance: NA; v_gene: TRBV12-3/TRBV12-4; d_gene: NA; j_gene: TRBJ1-2; len: 14; CDR3nt: TGTGCCAGCAGTTTAGCGACTAGTTACTATGGCTACACCTTC; CDR3aa: CASSLATSYYGYTF
abundance: NA; v_gene: TRBV2; d_gene: NA; j_gene: TRBJ2-5; len: 12; CDR3nt: TGTGCCAGCAATGGAAATGGGGAGTCCCAGTACTTC; CDR3aa: CASNGNGESQYF
abundance: few; v_gene: TRBV27; d_gene: NA; j_gene: TRBJ2-3; len: 11; CDR3nt: TGTGCCAGCGGCCCCTCAGATACGCAGTATTTT; CDR3aa: CASGPSDTQYF
abundance: NA; v_gene: TRBV19; d_gene: NA; j_gene: TRBJ2-2; len: 11; CDR3nt: TGTGCCAGTCAACAGGCCGGGGAGCTGTTTTTT; CDR3aa: CASQQAGELFF
abundance: NA; v_gene: TRBV10-3; d_gene: NA; j_gene: TRBJ2-7; len: 14; CDR3nt: TGTGCCAGCAGTGCCCGGGACGGCACCTACGAGCAGTACTTC; CDR3aa: CASSARDGTYEQYF
abundance: many; v_gene: TRBV5-1; d_gene: TRBD2; j_gene: TRBJ2-1; len: 19; CDR3nt: TGCGCCAGCAGCCCCGGGACTAGCGGGAGGCGCCAATCCTACAATGAGCAGTTCTTC; CDR3aa: CASSPGTSGRRQSYNEQFF
abundance: NA; v_gene: TRBV11-2; d_gene: NA; j_gene: TRBJ2-3; len: 15; CDR3nt: TGTGCCAGCAGACTTACGGTCGGACGCACAGATACGCAGTATTTT; CDR3aa: CASRLTVGRTDTQYF